This TCR beta chain was observed in a study of a mutant IDH1 vaccine in newly diagnosed glioma. Background on the study: Patients had eight vaccinations, in weeks 1, 3, 5, 7, 11, 15, 19 and 23. Radiotherapy, temozolomide, or both had been given previously, and both were given to most. Among treated patients, 62.5% were male and about 38% female, and mean age was around 40 years.

Germline V gene data show CDR1 as SGHRS and CDR2 as YFSETQ. The CDR3 is made up of 13 amino acids. For this clone: The target antigen is unknown.

This table comes from immunoSEQ multiplex PCR, and its TCRdb copy is limited to in-frame clones, with some not included. The table shows 30,000 to 35,000 clones, with 45% to 70% occurring only once. Time point in this sample: week 5, during vaccination. Vaccine doses each comprised 300 ug of mutant IDH1 20-mer peptide, with topical imiquimod. The donor cohort comprised cases of new WHO grade 3 or 4 IDH1-mutant, ATRX-lost astrocytoma. The receptor was isolated from a woman aged 18-29 years with glioma. This chain links TRBV5-1 with TRBJ2-5, with 9 bases lining up with TRBD1. The DNA end is more similar to TRBJ2-7, so the J call may be wrong. This specimen consisted of PBMCs, obtained from a glioma patient whose treatment included an IDH1 peptide vaccine. CDR3 in DNA: TGCGCCAGCAGTAAGGGACAGGGCGGCGAGCAGTACTTC. It codes for CASSKGQGGEQYF.